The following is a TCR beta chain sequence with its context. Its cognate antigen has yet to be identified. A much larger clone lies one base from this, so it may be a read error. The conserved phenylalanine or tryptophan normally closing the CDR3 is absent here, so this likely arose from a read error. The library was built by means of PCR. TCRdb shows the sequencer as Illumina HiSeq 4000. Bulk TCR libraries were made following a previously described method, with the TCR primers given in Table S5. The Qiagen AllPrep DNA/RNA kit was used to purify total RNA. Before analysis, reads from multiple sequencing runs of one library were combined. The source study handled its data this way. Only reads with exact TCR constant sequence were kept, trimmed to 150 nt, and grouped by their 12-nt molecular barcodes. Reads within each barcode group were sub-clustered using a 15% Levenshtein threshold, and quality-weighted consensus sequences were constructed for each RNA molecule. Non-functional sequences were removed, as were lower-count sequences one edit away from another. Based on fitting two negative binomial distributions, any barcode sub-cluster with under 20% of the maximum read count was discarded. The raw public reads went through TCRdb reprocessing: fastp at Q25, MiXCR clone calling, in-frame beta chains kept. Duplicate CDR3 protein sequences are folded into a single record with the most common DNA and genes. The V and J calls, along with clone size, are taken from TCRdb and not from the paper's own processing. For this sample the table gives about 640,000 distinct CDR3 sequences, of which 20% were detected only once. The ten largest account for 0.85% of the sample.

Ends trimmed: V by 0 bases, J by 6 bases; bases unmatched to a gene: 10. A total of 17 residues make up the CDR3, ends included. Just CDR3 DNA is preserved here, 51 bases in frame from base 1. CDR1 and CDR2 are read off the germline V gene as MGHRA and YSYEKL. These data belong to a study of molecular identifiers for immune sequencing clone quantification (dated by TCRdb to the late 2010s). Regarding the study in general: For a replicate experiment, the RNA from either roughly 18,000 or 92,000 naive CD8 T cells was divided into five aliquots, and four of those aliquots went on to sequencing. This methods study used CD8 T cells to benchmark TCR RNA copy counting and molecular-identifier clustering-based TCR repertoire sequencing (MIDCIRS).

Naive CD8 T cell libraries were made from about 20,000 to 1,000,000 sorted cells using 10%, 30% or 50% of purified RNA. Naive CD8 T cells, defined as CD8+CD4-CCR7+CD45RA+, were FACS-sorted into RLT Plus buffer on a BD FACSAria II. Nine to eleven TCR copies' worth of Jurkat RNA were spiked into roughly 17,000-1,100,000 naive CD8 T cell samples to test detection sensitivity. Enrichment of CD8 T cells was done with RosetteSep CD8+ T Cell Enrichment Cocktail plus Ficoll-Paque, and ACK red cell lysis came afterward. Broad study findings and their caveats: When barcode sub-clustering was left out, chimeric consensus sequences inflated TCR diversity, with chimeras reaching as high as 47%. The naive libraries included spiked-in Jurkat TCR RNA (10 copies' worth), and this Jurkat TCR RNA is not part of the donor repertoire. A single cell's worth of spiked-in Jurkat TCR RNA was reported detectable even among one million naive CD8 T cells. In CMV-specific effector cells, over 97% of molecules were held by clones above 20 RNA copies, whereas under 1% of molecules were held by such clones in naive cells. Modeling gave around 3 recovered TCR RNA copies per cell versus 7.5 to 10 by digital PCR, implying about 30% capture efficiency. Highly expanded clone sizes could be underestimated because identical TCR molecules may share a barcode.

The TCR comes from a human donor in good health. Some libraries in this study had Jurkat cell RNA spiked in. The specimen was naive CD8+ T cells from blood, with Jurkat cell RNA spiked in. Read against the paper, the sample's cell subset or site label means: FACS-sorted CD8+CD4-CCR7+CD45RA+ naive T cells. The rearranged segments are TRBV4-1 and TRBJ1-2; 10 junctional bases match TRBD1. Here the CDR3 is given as CASSQELTGGRRNGYTS. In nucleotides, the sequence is TGCGCCAGCAGCCAAGAGTTGACAGGGGGCCGGAGAAATGGCTACACCTCC.